Reported below is one TCR beta chain. Its antigen is unknown. CD8+ and CD4+ T cells taken from blood had their TCR beta sequenced. The multiple sclerosis controls were treatment-naive patients, and their relapsing-remitting disease was stable or active. The RNA input was 0.5 to 1 ug, and it was reverse transcribed with random hexamers. An immunoSEQ multiplex PCR amplified TCR beta CDR3 over 54 Vbeta and 13 Jbeta. TCRdb recomputed calls from the immunoSEQ multiplex PCR reads with MiXCR, one row per CDR3 protein. The sample shows 400,000 to 550,000 distinct CDR3 sequences, around 85% of them seen only once. The V gene's germline CDR1 is MNHEY and CDR2 SMNVEV (reference sequence). The CDR3 runs to 15 residues. Trimming cost V 4 bases and J 4 bases; bases outside gene matches: 8. These data belong to a study of CD8 T cells in Susac syndrome. Findings and limits, study-wide: The study's TCR sequencing and HLA analysis drew on a certain number of individuals. That number was acknowledged as relatively small.

Sequenced material: CD8+ T cells from PBMCs. The chain has TRBV27 and TRBJ2-7; 9 nucleotides agree with TRBD1. This receptor was taken from a human donor with multiple sclerosis. The CDR3: CASSSRDREPYEQYF. The CDR3 region has the DNA TGTGCCAGCAGTTCCCGGGACAGGGAACCTTACGAGCAGTACTTC.